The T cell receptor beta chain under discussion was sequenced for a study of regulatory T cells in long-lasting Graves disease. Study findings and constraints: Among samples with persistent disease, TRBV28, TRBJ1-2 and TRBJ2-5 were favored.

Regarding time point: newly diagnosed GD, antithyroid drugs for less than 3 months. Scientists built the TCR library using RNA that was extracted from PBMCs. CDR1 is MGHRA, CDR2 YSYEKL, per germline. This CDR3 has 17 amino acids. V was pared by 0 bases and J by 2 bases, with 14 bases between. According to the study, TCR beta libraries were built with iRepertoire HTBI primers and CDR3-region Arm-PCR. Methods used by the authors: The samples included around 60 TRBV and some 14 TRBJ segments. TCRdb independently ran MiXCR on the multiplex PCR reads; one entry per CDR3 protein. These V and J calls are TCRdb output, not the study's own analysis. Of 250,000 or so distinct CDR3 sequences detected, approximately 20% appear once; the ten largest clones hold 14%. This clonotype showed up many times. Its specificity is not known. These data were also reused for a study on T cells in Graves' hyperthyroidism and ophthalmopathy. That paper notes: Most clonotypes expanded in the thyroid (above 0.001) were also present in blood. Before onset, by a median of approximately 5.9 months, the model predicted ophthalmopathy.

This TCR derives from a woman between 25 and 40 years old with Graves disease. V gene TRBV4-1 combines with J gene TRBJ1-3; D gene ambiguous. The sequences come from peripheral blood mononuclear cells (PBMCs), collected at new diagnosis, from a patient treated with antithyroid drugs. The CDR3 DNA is TGCGCCAGCAGCCAAGATCACTACCCGACCCCTGGAAACACCATATATTTT. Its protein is CASSQDHYPTPGNTIYF.